The 27 T cell receptor beta chains in this list originate from one sample, sequenced in a study of shared clonotypes between healthy human individuals. Assay: immunoSEQ multiplex PCR; the TCRdb copy retains only in-frame clones and omits some. The table has fewer than 800,000 clones, just over 90% seen once. Naive-designated CD8 cells lacked CD45RO, were positively enriched for CCR7, and omitted terminally differentiated effector memory CD45RA+ cells. Input material: naive CD8+ T cells sorted from blood. The source of these receptors is a man aged 25 to 40 in good health.

J is TRBJ1-1 and V is TRBV13, with 9 bases lining up with TRBD1. Per the germline V gene, CDR1 is PRHDT and CDR2 is FYEKMQ (reference sequence). CDR3 size: 14 residues. Unmatched junction bases numbered 6, after V lost 5 bases and J lost 5 bases. CDR3 region: CASSIGQGRTEAFF. DNA of the CDR3: TGTGCCAGCAGCATCGGACAGGGGAGGACTGAAGCTTTCTTT. The full variable domain, its missing parts supplied by reference TRBV13 and TRBJ1-1, is AAGVIQSPRHLIKEKRETATLKCYPIPRHDTVYWYQQGPGQDPQFLISFYEKMQSDKGSIPDRFSAQQFSDYHSELNMSSLELGDSALYFCASSIGQGRTEAFFGQGTRLTVV.

This CDR3 reads CASSIALRGLVDNEQFF. As DNA, the CDR3 is TGTGCCAGTAGTATAGCCTTAAGGGGACTAGTGGATAATGAGCAGTTCTTC. This chain connects TRBV19 to TRBJ2-1, with 8 bases fitting TRBD2. Germline CDR1 reads LNHDA; CDR2 reads SQIVND (reference sequence). The CDR3 has 17 residues. V lost 1 base, J lost 7 bases, and 12 bases stayed unmatched.

The chain carries TRBV14 and TRBJ1-1, with no clear D. V was trimmed by 1 base and J by 6 bases, leaving 9 bases between them. The CDR3 is 13 amino acids. Germline CDR1 SGHDN, CDR2 FVKESK. The CDR3 spells CASSQVPSSEAFF. The CDR3 DNA follows: TGTGCCAGCAGCCAAGTCCCCTCCTCTGAAGCTTTCTTT.

J is TRBJ2-2 and V is TRBV27; D may be TRBD1 (5 bases). The CDR3 is made up of 16 amino acids. Germline CDR1 and CDR2: MNHEY and SMNVEV (reference sequence). V was trimmed by 4 bases and J by 8 bases, leaving 20 bases between them. The CDR3 nucleotides read TGTGCCAGCAGTTCCCCCGTCCGACAGCCCGGTGGGGAGCTGTTTTTT. The encoded protein is CASSSPVRQPGGELFF.

This rearrangement joins TRBV6-5 to TRBJ1-2; the D gene is possibly TRBD1 (5 bases). V gave up 5 bases and J gave up 2 bases, with 12 bases separating them. Germline values: CDR1 MNHEY, CDR2 SVGAGI. The CDR3 length is 14 residues. CDR3 in amino acids: CASSQGSFNYGYTF. The DNA for the CDR3 is TGTGCCAGCAGTCAGGGCTCTTTCAACTATGGCTACACCTTC.

The rearrangement joins TRBV4-1 to TRBJ2-7; D may be TRBD1 (6 bases). The CDR3 contains 15 residues. Germline CDR1 MGHRA, CDR2 YSYEKL. V was clipped by 1 base and J by 3 bases, with 13 bases between them. The CDR3 is CASSQGTDYNYEQYF. The CDR3 DNA follows: TGCGCCAGCAGCCAAGGGACAGATTATAACTACGAGCAGTACTTC.

CDR3 in amino acids: CASNSPGTSGPNTGELFF. The CDR3 bases are TGTGCCAGCAACTCCCCAGGGACTAGCGGGCCGAACACCGGGGAGCTGTTTTTT. The V call is TRBV13, the J call TRBJ2-2; 12 nucleotides line up with TRBD2. Germline loops: CDR1 PRHDT, CDR2 FYEKMQ (reference sequence). The CDR3 has 18 amino acids. J lost 0 bases, V lost 7 bases, and 9 bases had no gene match.

This clone showed up just once. This sequence joins TRBV7-3 and TRBJ2-1, with TRBD2 matching over 9 bases. Looked up from germline, CDR1 is SGHTA and CDR2 is FQGTGA. CDR3 length equals 17 residues. Unmatched junction bases numbered 11, after V lost 2 bases and J lost 6 bases. The CDR3 loop is CASSLDSGGGSGNEQFF. In nucleotides, the CDR3 is TGTGCCAGCAGCTTAGATAGCGGGGGAGGGAGTGGCAATGAGCAGTTCTTC. The entire variable domain, with the rest obtained from reference TRBV7-3 and TRBJ2-1, is as follows: GAGVSQTPSNKVTEKGKYVELRCDPISGHTALYWYRQSLGQGPEFLIYFQGTGAADDSGLPNDRFFAVRPEGSVSTLKIQRTERGDSAVYLCASSLDSGGGSGNEQFFGPGTRLTVL.

This chain joins TRBV29-1 and TRBJ2-1; TRBD2 matches 8 bases. J was trimmed by 5 bases and V by 7 bases; bases with no gene match: 19. The CDR3 contains 17 residues. Germline assignment: CDR1 SQVTM and CDR2 ANQGSEA. The CDR3 region is CSDRLISVSGSHNEQFF. The CDR3 region has the DNA TGCAGCGACCGTCTAATCTCCGTCAGCGGGAGCCACAATGAGCAGTTCTTC.

J is TRBJ1-4 and V is TRBV25-1; no firm D call. The CDR3 consists of 15 residues. Trimming took off 3 bases at V and 2 bases at J, with 10 bases between the two ends. CDR1 and CDR2 (germline): MGHDK, SYGVNS. CDR3 DNA: TGTGCCAGCAGTGAGGGCTGGGTGACTAATGAAAAACTGTTTTTT. This encodes CASSEGWVTNEKLFF.

CDR3 sequence (DNA): TGCGCCAGCAGCCAAGGATTTTCGTGGAGGGACGAGGACTATGGCTACACCTTC. Translated: CASSQGFSWRDEDYGYTF. The chain has TRBV4-3 and TRBJ1-2, with D perhaps matching TRBD1 (5 bases). CDR1 LGHNA and CDR2 YSLEER come from the germline V gene. CDR3 size: 18 residues. Trimming removed 1 base at V and 3 bases at J, with 21 bases between.

The V and J genes are TRBV4-1 and TRBJ1-1; D not certain. The V end lost 0 bases, the J end lost 1 base, and 6 bases lay between the germline ends. The CDR3 runs to 14 residues. Germline V gene data show CDR1 as MGHRA and CDR2 as YSYEKL. The CDR3 bases are TGCGCCAGCAGCCAAGATCAGGAGAACACTGAAGCTTTCTTT. Residues: CASSQDQENTEAFF.

The chain has TRBV29-1 and TRBJ2-7; TRBD1 matches at 8 bases. The CDR3 has 14 amino acids. The V gene end was trimmed by 4 bases and the J gene end by 3 bases; junction bases not matched to a gene: 8. Germline-derived CDR1 and CDR2 are SQVTM and ANQGSEA. The CDR3 loop reads CSVGSAGGDYEQYF. CDR3 in DNA: TGCAGCGTTGGTAGCGCAGGGGGCGACTACGAGCAGTACTTC.

V gene TRBV11-2 combines with J gene TRBJ2-7, with D perhaps TRBD1 (5 bases). The CDR3 spans 15 residues. Between the trimmed V and J ends, which lost 1 base and 3 bases, there was a span of 13 bases. Germline assignment: CDR1 SGHAT and CDR2 FQNNGV. The chain's CDR3 is CASSLVAAGIYEQYF. CDR3 bases: TGTGCCAGCAGCTTAGTTGCGGCAGGGATCTACGAGCAGTACTTC.

V usage is TRBV29-1 and J usage is TRBJ2-7; D possibly matches TRBD1 or TRBD2 (5 bases each). This CDR3 is 15 amino acids long. The V gene's germline CDR1 is SQVTM and CDR2 ANQGSEA. Between the trimmed V and J ends, which lost 0 bases and 2 bases, there was a span of 14 bases. The CDR3, as DNA: TGCAGCGTTGAAGAATCGGGGACGGTTACCTACGAGCAGTACTTC. Its translation: CSVEESGTVTYEQYF.

The chain employs TRBV5-1 and TRBJ1-1; possibly TRBD1 for D (5 bases). The germline CDR1 and CDR2 sequences are SGHRS and YFSETQ. V was clipped by 5 bases and J by 3 bases, with 14 bases between them. The CDR3 consists of 14 residues. DNA for the CDR3: TGCGCCAGCAGTTATCGCGGGGGGGACACTGAAGCTTTCTTT. This gives the protein CASSYRGGDTEAFF.

The chain uses TRBV25-1 and TRBJ2-7; 9 nucleotides align to TRBD1. CDR3 size: 13 residues. Germline V CDR1 and CDR2: MGHDK, SYGVNS. The V gene end was trimmed by 3 bases and the J gene end by 4 bases; junction bases not matched to a gene: 1. This CDR3 reads CASSDDRGYEQYF. The CDR3 DNA sequence: TGTGCCAGCAGTGACGACAGGGGGTACGAGCAGTACTTC.

V and J are TRBV10-2 and TRBJ2-2; 7 bases are shared with TRBD2. Germline CDR1 and CDR2: WSHSY and SAAADI. J gave up 2 bases and V 7 bases, and 4 bases lay outside the gene matches. The CDR3 consists of 14 residues. DNA for the CDR3: TGCGCCAGCATTCCTAGCGGCAACACCGGGGAGCTGTTTTTT. Translated, it gives CASIPSGNTGELFF.

The CDR3 loop reads CASSQEPSGAAYEQYF. Written as DNA, the CDR3 is TGCGCCAGCAGCCAAGAACCTAGCGGGGCCGCCTACGAGCAGTACTTC. The chain carries TRBV4-1 and TRBJ2-7, with 9 positions matching TRBD2. With 0 bases clipped from V and 2 bases from J, the junction kept 5 bases outside the gene matches. CDR3 length equals 16 residues. Germline V gene lookup returns CDR1 MGHRA and CDR2 YSYEKL.

The chain carries TRBV11-2 and TRBJ2-7, with 7 bases matching TRBD2. This CDR3 has 13 amino acids. V gave up 3 bases and J gave up 3 bases; unmatched junction bases: 2. Germline-derived CDR1 and CDR2 are SGHAT and FQNNGV. This CDR3 is CASSFGTNYEQYF. CDR3 DNA sequence: TGTGCCAGCAGCTTCGGGACTAACTACGAGCAGTACTTC.

The rearrangement uses TRBV5-1 and TRBJ2-1; no clear D gene. Trimming took 0 bases from V and 10 from J, leaving 17 bases between them. Germline V gene sequence: CDR1 SGHRS, CDR2 YFSETQ. This CDR3 contains 15 residues. The CDR3 here is CASSLVADRPTEQFF. Here the CDR3 DNA reads TGCGCCAGCAGCTTGGTGGCGGACCGACCGACCGAGCAGTTCTTC.

The CDR3 spells CSVDSAFGNTEAFF. The CDR3 DNA reads as TGCAGCGTTGACTCGGCGTTTGGAAACACTGAAGCTTTCTTT. The V and J genes are TRBV29-1 and TRBJ1-1, with unresolved D. CDR3 length: 14 residues. Looked up from germline, CDR1 is SQVTM and CDR2 is ANQGSEA. Between the trimmed V and J ends, which lost 3 bases and 2 bases, there was a span of 13 bases.

This chain links TRBV7-9 with TRBJ2-7, with 11 bases lining up with TRBD1. Germline assignment: CDR1 SEHNR and CDR2 FQNEAQ (reference sequence). Unmatched junction bases numbered 7, after V lost 5 bases and J lost 4 bases. This CDR3 region has 15 residues. CDR3 DNA sequence: TGTGCCAGCAGCCTAGTCGGGACAGGGGGTTACGAGCAGTACTTC. Protein: CASSLVGTGGYEQYF.

The chain is built from TRBV27 and TRBJ1-5; D is uncertain. CDR1 MNHEY and CDR2 SMNVEV come from the germline V gene (reference sequence). The CDR3 contains 15 residues. With 2 bases removed from V and 2 bases from J, the gap between germline ends came to 10 bases. The CDR3 reads CASSLIYTGNQPQHF. CDR3 nucleotide sequence: TGTGCCAGCAGTTTAATCTATACGGGCAATCAGCCCCAGCATTTT.

The V and J genes are TRBV13 and TRBJ1-1, with unresolved D. CDR3 length: 14 residues. V was pared by 0 bases and J by 1 base, with 6 bases between. Per the germline V gene, CDR1 is PRHDT and CDR2 is FYEKMQ (reference sequence). The CDR3 DNA reads as TGTGCCAGCAGCTTAGGGGGATCGAACACTGAAGCTTTCTTT. This translates into CASSLGGSNTEAFF.

The count of this clone is one. The chain links TRBV5-8 to TRBJ2-5; D might be TRBD1 or TRBD2, each matching 5 bases. With 3 bases removed from V and 7 bases from J, the gap between germline ends came to 19 bases. The CDR3 length is 15 residues. The germline gives CDR1 SGHTS, CDR2 YDEGEE. CDR3 sequence: CASSSSGTLLGTQYF. CDR3 coding DNA: TGTGCCAGCAGCTCCTCCGGGACGCTTTTAGGGACCCAGTACTTC.

V gene TRBV6-5 combines with J gene TRBJ2-3; D is uncertain. Germline CDR1 reads MNHEY; CDR2 reads SVGAGI. The ends were cut back, 2 bases at V and 0 bases at J, with 6 bases in the middle. This CDR3 is built from 14 residues. This chain's CDR3 is CASSYASSTDTQYF. For the CDR3, the DNA is TGTGCCAGCAGTTACGCGTCCAGCACAGATACGCAGTATTTT.